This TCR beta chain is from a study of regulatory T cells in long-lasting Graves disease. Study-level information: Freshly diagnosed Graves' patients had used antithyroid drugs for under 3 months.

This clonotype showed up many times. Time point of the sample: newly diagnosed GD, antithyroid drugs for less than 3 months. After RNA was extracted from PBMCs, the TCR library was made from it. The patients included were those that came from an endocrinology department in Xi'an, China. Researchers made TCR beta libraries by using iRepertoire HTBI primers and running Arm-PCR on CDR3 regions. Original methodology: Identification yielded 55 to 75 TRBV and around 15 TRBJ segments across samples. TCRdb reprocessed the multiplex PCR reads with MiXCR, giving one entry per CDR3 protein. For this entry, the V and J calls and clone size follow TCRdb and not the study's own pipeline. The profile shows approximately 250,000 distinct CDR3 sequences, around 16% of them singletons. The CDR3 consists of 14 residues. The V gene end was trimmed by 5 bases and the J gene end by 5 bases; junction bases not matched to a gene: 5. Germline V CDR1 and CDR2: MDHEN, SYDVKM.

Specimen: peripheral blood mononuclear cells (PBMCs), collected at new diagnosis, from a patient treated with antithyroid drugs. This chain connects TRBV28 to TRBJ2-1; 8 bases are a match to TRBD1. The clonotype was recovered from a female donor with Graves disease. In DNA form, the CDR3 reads TGTGCCAGCAGTACCGGGACAGGAGACAATGAGCAGTTCTTC. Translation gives CASSTGTGDNEQFF.